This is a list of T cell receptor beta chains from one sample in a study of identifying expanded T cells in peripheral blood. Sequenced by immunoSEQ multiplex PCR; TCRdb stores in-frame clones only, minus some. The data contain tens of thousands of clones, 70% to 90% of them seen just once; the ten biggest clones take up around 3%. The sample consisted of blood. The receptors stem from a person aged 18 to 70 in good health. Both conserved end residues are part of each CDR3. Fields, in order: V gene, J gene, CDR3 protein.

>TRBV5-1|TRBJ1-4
CASSLSTTTNEKLFF
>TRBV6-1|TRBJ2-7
CASSETTYEQYF
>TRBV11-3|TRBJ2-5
CASSLGQEETQYF
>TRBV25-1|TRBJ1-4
CASRRQGGEKLFF
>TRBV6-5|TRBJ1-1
CASSLQGQTEAFF
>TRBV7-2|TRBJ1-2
CASSQSPGQGSFYGYTF
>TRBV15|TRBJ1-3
CATSRTVGNTIYF
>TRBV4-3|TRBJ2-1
CASSQDGATSKGEQFF
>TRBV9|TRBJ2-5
CASSASGSSETQYF
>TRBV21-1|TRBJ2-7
CASIGLAGRGSFHEQYF
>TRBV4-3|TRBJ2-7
CASSQRLAGAYEQYF
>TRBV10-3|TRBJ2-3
CAISRLGDSDTQYF
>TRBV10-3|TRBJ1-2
CAISESWQGNYGYTF
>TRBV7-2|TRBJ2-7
CASSNGAGGAPEQYF
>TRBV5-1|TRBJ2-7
CASSLALAASYEQYF
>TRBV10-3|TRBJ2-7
CASSPGSKQNPYEQYF
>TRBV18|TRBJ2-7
CASSPRDGPGEQYF
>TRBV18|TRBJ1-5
CASSPSRGVDGNQPQHF
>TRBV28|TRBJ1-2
CASSLLNRGDYGYTF
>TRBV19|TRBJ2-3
CASRDRIDTQYF
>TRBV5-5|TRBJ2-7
CASSLVLRQPRAYEQYF
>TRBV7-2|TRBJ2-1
CASSSPTYNEQFF
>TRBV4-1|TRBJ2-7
CASSQGSGTYEQYF
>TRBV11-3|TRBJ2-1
CASSLQPSGEQFF
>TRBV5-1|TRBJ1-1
CASSKDGGGNTEAFF
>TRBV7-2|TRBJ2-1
CASSARPGGRNEQFF
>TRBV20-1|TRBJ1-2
CSARDVDYTF
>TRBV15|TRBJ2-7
CATSRIGTGAYEQYF
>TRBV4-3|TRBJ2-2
CASSRQLAGGTGELFF
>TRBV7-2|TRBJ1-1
CASSPGGEPETFF
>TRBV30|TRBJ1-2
CAWNSLGYGYTF
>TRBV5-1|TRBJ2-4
CASSFGTGGGNIQYF
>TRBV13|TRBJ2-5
CASSLRLAGAQETQYF
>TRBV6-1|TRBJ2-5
CASSEFLGGSETQYF
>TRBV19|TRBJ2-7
CASSIQQGLTYEQYF
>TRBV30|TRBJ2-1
CAWSVTPGTTSSYNEQFF
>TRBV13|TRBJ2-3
CASSLVLGGSTDTQYF
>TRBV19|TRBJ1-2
CASRTLGEGNQGGYTF
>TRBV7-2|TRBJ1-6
CASSSFGGNSPLHF
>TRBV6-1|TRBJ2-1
CASSEEEGAQSYNEQFF
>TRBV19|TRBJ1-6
CASSISGLLGGANSPLHF
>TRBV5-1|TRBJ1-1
CASSLSVGTDVIAFF
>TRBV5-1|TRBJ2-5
CASSFTSGGALETQYF
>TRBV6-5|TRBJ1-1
CASSTPGQGVTEAFF
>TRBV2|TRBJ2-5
CASRGGQETQYF
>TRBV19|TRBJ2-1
CASSPPTGLEASNEQFF
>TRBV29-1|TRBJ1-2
CSASTGLYGYTF
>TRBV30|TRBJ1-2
CAWSVREGGGYGYTF
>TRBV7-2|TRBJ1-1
CASSPSPTMNTEAFF
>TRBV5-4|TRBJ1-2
CASSPVSGQSSYGYTF
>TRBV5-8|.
CASSPPTGAPGEQYF
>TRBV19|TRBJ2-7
CASSSARGQGLPEQYF
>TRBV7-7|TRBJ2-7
CASSLATGYEQYF
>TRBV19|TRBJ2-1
CASSKGQIAYNEQFF
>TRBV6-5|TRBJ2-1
CASKYGAYNEQFF
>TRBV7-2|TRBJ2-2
CASSLYRNTGELFF